The sequence of this T cell receptor beta chain was determined in a study of identical twins. This clonotype was counted a few times. At one boundary the junction diverges from the germline segment, which might be a read error. TCRdb independently ran MiXCR on the 5' RACE reads; one entry per CDR3 protein. The repertoire includes about 790,000 distinct CDR3 sequences, roughly 20% of them detected once, and around 13% sits in the top ten. CDR1 is MNHEY, CDR2 SVGAGI, per germline. This CDR3 is built from 15 residues. These data also featured in a second study, about T cells expressing NK-cell markers. In that study: In the group of eight sequenced donors, seven were HCMV-seropositive and one was seronegative.

The V and J genes are TRBV6-5 and TRBJ2-1; no firm D call. The sequenced material came from PBMCs. This TCR came from a woman in her late teens or twenties in good health. CDR3 region: CASSYSVGRPDEQFF. CDR3 bases: TGTGCCAGCAGCTACTCAGTGGGTCGACCCGATGAGCAGTTCTTC.